The 16 T cell receptor beta chains presented below share a single source sample, sequenced in a study of T cell changes during pregnancy in multiple sclerosis. Some clones are missing from TCRdb's copy, which holds only in-frame ones; the method was immunoSEQ multiplex PCR. The data show 40,000 or so clones, about 90% seen once. Material: CD4+ T cells from peripheral blood mononuclear cells, obtained before pregnancy. Source of these receptors: a female donor with multiple sclerosis, enrolled in a pregnancy study.

The rearrangement joins TRBV7-9 to TRBJ2-1; 11 nucleotides align to TRBD2. There are 17 residues in the CDR3. V lost 4 bases, J lost 5 bases, and 10 bases stayed unmatched. The V gene's germline CDR1 is SEHNR and CDR2 FQNEAQ (reference sequence). For the CDR3, the DNA is TGTGCCAGCAGCTCCCTCGGGACTAGCGGCCCCAACAATGAGCAGTTCTTC. The encoded protein is CASSSLGTSGPNNEQFF.

V usage is TRBV7-2 and J usage is TRBJ1-2; TRBD1 matches at 9 bases. Germline CDR1 reads SGHTA; CDR2 reads FQGNSA. The CDR3 spans 15 residues. The J segment lost 5 bases and the V segment lost 1 base, leaving 5 bases of the junction unmatched. The CDR3 reads CASSLVGTGTYGYTF. As DNA, the CDR3 is TGTGCCAGCAGCTTAGTCGGGACAGGGACGTATGGCTACACCTTC.

The chain combines TRBV6-5 with TRBJ1-5, with 8 bases identical to TRBD1. Germline V gives CDR1 MNHEY, CDR2 SVGAGI. V shed 6 bases and J 7 bases; nucleotides not matched to a gene: 5. This CDR3 comprises 13 residues. The CDR3: CASSKRQGQPQHF. The CDR3 coding sequence is TGTGCCAGCAGCAAACGACAGGGGCAGCCCCAGCATTTT.

The chain uses TRBV4-2 and TRBJ1-5, with D perhaps matching TRBD1 (5 bases). This CDR3 is 17 amino acids long. The germline V and J ends were trimmed by 1 base and 0 bases, with 13 bases remaining between them. Germline V lookup: CDR1 LGHNA, CDR2 YNFKEQ. CDR3 loop: CASSQGSGPDSNQPQHF. The CDR3 coding sequence is TGTGCCAGCAGCCAAGGTTCAGGGCCTGATAGCAATCAGCCCCAGCATTTT.

This chain connects TRBV25-1 to TRBJ2-3; D perhaps matches TRBD2 (6 bases). V lost 5 bases and J lost 5, with 14 bases in between. Germline V gene lookup returns CDR1 MGHDK and CDR2 SYGVNS. CDR3 length: 14 amino acids. The CDR3 DNA follows: TGTGCCAGCAGTCTGATGCGGGGCGGAGATACGCAGTATTTT. Translated: CASSLMRGGDTQYF.

V gene TRBV4-2 combines with J gene TRBJ2-3, with 9 bases fitting TRBD2. The CDR3 runs 17 residues. CDR1 and CDR2 (germline): LGHNA, YNFKEQ. Trimming took 0 bases from V and 2 from J; bases not matched to a gene: 6. CDR3 protein: CASSQEGGLADTDTQYF. The CDR3 DNA is TGTGCCAGCAGCCAAGAGGGGGGACTAGCTGACACAGATACGCAGTATTTT.

This chain links TRBV27 with TRBJ1-2; maybe TRBD1 (5 bases). CDR3 size: 17 residues. Germline loops: CDR1 MNHEY, CDR2 SMNVEV (reference sequence). The ends were cut back, 5 bases at V and 3 bases at J, with 22 bases in the middle. Here the CDR3 reads CASSPNLGGGRDYGYTF. CDR3 sequence (DNA): TGTGCCAGCAGTCCGAACCTTGGGGGGGGGAGGGACTATGGCTACACCTTC.

The gene calls are TRBV5-1 and TRBJ1-1; no reliable D call. Germline V gives CDR1 SGHRS, CDR2 YFSETQ. This CDR3 comprises 15 residues. V was cut by 2 bases and J by 3 bases, with 14 bases left in between. For the CDR3, the DNA is TGCGCCAGCAGCTTTATACCGGGATTTTACACTGAAGCTTTCTTT. This gives the protein CASSFIPGFYTEAFF.

The chain links TRBV11-2 to TRBJ1-2, with D uncertain. V dropped 5 bases and J dropped 2 bases, with 9 bases sitting between them. The CDR3 sequence is 13 residues long. Per germline, CDR1 SGHAT and CDR2 FQNNGV. CDR3 DNA: TGTGCCAGCAGCCCGGGAGGGAACTATGGCTACACCTTC. It yields the protein CASSPGGNYGYTF.

The V call is TRBV2, the J call TRBJ1-5, with D possibly being TRBD1 (5 bases). The V and J ends lost 8 bases and 3 bases respectively, with 17 bases between them. This CDR3 is 15 amino acids long. CDR1 and CDR2 from the germline V gene are SNHLY and FYNNEI. The CDR3 reads CASSLFARDNQPQHF. The CDR3 DNA is TGTGCCAGCTCCTTGTTTGCCAGGGACAATCAGCCCCAGCATTTT.

The chain joins TRBV12-2 to TRBJ1-4; TRBD1 was called by the table and not checked on the DNA. TRBV12-2 is a documented pseudogene. This CDR3 has 16 amino acids. CDR3 DNA: TGTGCAAGTCGCGTCAGGACCGGGACAGACAATGAAAAACTGTTTTTT. Protein: CASRVRTGTDNEKLFF.

J is TRBJ1-2 and V is TRBV30; no firm D call. Germline V CDR1 and CDR2: GTSNPN, SVGIG (reference sequence). This CDR3 region has 13 residues. V was clipped by 2 bases and J by 0 bases, with 7 bases between them. In DNA form, the CDR3 reads TGTGCCTGGAGTCCACAATCTAACTATGGCTACACCTTC. Protein product: CAWSPQSNYGYTF. Using reference TRBV30 and TRBJ1-2 for the parts outside the CDR3, the full variable domain is SQTIHQWPATLVQPVGSPLSLECTVEGTSNPNLYWYRQAAGRGLQLLFYSVGIGQISSEVPQNLSASRPQDRQFILSSKKLLLSDSGFYLCAWSPQSNYGYTFGSGTRLTVV.

The chain carries TRBV2 and TRBJ1-1; D possibly corresponds to TRBD1 (5 bases). Trimming removed 6 bases from V and 4 bases from J, with 18 bases in between. This CDR3 contains 15 residues. CDR1 is SNHLY, CDR2 FYNNEI, per germline. The CDR3, as DNA: TGTGCCAGCAGCGTTTATATGATGGGGGGCACTGAAGCTTTCTTT. This codes for CASSVYMMGGTEAFF.

This chain's CDR3 is CASRNFPTGREQYF. As DNA, the CDR3 is TGCGCCAGCAGGAATTTTCCGACAGGGCGCGAGCAGTACTTC. V and J are TRBV5-1 and TRBJ2-7, with 7 bases lining up with TRBD1. Germline-derived CDR1 and CDR2 are SGHRS and YFSETQ. V trimming: 5 bases; J trimming: 6 bases; junction bases outside the gene matches: 11. The CDR3 has 14 amino acids.

The V call is TRBV27, the J call TRBJ1-6, with unresolved D. The CDR3 length is 16 residues. CDR1 is MNHEY, CDR2 SMNVEV, per germline (reference sequence). Trimming took 3 bases from V and 5 from J, leaving 14 bases between them. CDR3 DNA sequence: TGTGCCAGCAGTTTTGCGGGGAGATGGGATAATTCACCCCTCCACTTT. It is translated as CASSFAGRWDNSPLHF.

This clone is labeled medium-sized (0.01 to 0.1%). The chain couples TRBV10-1 to TRBJ1-1, with 8 bases aligning to TRBD1. Germline CDR1 reads WNHNN; CDR2 reads SYGVQD (reference sequence). The CDR3 covers 13 residues. V dropped 4 bases and J dropped 9; count of bases not matched to a gene: 7. The CDR3 here is CASSVGQGSQAFF. CDR3 nucleotides: TGCGCCAGCAGTGTCGGACAGGGTTCTCAAGCTTTCTTT.